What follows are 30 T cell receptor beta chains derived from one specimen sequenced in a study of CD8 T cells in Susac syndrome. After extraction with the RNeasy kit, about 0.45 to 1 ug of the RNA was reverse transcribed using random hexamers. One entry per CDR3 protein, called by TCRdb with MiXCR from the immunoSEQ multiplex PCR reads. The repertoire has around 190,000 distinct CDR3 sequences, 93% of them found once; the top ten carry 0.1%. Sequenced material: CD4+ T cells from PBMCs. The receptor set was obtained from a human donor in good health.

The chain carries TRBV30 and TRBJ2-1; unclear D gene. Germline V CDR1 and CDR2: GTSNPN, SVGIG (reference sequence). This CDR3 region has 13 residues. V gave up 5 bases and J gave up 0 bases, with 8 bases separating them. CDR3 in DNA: TGTGCCTGGGAGCTTTACTCCTACAATGAGCAGTTCTTC. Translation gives CAWELYSYNEQFF.

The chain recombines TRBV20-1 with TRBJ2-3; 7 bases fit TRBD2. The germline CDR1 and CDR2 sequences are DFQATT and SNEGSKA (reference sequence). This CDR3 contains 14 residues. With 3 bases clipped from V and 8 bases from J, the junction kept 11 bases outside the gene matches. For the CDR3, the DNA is TGCAGTGCTAGGGGAGGACTAGTCTTGAGTACGCAGTATTTT. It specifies CSARGGLVLSTQYF.

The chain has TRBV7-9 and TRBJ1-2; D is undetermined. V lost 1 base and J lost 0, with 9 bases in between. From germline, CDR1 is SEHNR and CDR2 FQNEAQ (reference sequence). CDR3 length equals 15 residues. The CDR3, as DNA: TGTGCCAGCAGCTTAGATGGCAGTTCTAACTATGGCTACACCTTC. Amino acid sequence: CASSLDGSSNYGYTF.

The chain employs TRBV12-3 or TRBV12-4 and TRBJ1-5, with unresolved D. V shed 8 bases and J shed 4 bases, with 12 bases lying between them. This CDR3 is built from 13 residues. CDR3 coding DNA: TGTGCCAGCTCGGTGACCGAGAATCAGCCCCAGCATTTT. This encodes CASSVTENQPQHF.

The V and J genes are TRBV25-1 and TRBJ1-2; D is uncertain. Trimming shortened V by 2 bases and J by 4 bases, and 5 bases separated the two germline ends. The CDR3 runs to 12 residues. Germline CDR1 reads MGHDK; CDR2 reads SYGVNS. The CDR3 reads CASSEGGYGYTF. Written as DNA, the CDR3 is TGTGCCAGCAGTGAAGGAGGCTATGGCTACACCTTC.

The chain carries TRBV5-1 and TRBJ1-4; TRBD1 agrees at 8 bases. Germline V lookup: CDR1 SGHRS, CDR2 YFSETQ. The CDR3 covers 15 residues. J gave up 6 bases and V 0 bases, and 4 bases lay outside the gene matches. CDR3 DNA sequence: TGCGCCAGCAGCTTGGTTGGACAGGGCGATGAAAAACTGTTTTTT. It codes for CASSLVGQGDEKLFF. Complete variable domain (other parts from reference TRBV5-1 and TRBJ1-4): KAGVTQTPRYLIKTRGQQVTLSCSPISGHRSVSWYQQTPGQGLQFLFEYFSETQRNKGNFPGRFSGRQFSNSRSEMNVSTLELGDSALYLCASSLVGQGDEKLFFGSGTQLSVL.

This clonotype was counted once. CDR3 residues: CSASPGGTSYNSPLHF. The CDR3 nucleotides are TGCAGTGCTAGCCCTGGGGGGACCTCCTATAATTCACCCCTCCACTTT. V and J are TRBV20-1 and TRBJ1-6; D might be TRBD1 (5 bases). The germline CDR1 and CDR2 sequences are DFQATT and SNEGSKA (reference sequence). This CDR3 spans 16 amino acids. V lost 3 bases and J 0 bases, leaving 12 bases between the germline ends.

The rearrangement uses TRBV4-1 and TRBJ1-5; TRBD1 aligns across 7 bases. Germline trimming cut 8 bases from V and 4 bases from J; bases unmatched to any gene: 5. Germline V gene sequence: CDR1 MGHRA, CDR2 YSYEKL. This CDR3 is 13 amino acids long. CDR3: CASRGGPNQPQHF. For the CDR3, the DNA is TGCGCCAGCCGAGGGGGCCCGAATCAGCCCCAGCATTTT.

CDR3 in amino acids: CASSYGQRSNSPLHF. In DNA form, the CDR3 reads TGTGCCAGCAGTTATGGGCAGCGAAGTAATTCACCCCTCCACTTT. The chain combines TRBV6-2 or TRBV6-3 with TRBJ1-6; D gene ambiguous. CDR3 size: 15 residues. The V gene's germline CDR1 is MNHEY and CDR2 SVGEGT. Trimming removed 3 bases from V and 6 bases from J, with 12 bases in between.

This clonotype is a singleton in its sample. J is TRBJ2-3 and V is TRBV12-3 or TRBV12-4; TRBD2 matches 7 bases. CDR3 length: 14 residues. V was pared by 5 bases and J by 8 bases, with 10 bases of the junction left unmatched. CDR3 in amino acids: CASSPPTSWGTQYF. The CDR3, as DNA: TGTGCCAGCAGTCCTCCGACTAGCTGGGGTACGCAGTATTTT.

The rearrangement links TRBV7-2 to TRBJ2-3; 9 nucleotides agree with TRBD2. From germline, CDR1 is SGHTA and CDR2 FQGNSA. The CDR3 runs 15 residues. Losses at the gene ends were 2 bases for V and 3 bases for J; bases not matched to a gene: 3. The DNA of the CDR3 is TGTGCCAGCAGCTTACGCGGGGGGGGGACAGATACGCAGTATTTT. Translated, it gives CASSLRGGGTDTQYF.

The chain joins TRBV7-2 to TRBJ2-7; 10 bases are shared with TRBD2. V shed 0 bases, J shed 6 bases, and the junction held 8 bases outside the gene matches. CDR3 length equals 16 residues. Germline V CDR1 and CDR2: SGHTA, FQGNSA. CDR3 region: CASSLAASGGKGEQYF. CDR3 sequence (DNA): TGTGCCAGCAGCTTAGCGGCTAGCGGGGGTAAAGGCGAGCAGTACTTC.

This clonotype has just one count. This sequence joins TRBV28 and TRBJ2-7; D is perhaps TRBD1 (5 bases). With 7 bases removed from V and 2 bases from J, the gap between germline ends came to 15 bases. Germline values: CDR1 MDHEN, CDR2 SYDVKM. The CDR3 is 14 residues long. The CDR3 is CASTDRTRAYEQYV. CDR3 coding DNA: TGTGCCAGCACTGACCGGACAAGAGCCTACGAGCAGTACGTC.

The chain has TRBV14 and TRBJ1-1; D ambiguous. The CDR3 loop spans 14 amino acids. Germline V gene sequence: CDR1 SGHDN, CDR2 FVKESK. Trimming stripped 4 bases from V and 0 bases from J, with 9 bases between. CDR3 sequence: CASSRTTVNTEAFF. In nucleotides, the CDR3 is TGTGCCAGCAGCCGAACCACCGTGAACACTGAAGCTTTCTTT.

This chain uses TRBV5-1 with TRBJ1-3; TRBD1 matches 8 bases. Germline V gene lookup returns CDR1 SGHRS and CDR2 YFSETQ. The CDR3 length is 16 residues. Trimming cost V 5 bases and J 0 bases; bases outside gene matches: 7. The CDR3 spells CASRPTGAYSGNTIYF. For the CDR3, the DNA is TGCGCCAGCAGGCCGACAGGGGCCTACTCTGGAAACACCATATATTTT.

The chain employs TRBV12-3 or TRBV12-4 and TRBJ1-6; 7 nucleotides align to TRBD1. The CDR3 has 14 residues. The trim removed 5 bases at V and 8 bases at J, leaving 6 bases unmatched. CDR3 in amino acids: CASSPTGRDSPLHF. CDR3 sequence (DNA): TGTGCCAGCAGTCCGACAGGGAGGGATTCACCCCTCCACTTT.

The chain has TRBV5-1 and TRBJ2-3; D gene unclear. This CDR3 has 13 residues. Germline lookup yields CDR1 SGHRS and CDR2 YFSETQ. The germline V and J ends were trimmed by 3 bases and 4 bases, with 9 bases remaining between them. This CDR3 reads CASSSPGADTQYF. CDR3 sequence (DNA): TGCGCCAGCAGCTCGCCCGGCGCAGATACGCAGTATTTT.

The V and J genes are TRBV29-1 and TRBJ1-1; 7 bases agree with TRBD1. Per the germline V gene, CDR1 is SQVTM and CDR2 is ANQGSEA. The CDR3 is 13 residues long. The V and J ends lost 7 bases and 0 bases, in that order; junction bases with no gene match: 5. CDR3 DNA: TGCAGCGCGAATCAGGGGGTGAACACTGAAGCTTTCTTT. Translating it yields CSANQGVNTEAFF.

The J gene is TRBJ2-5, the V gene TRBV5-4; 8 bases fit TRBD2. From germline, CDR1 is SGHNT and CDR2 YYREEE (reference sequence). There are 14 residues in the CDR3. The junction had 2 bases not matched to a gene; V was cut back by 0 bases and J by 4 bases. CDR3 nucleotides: TGTGCCAGCAGCTTGGTCCGGGGGGGAGAGACCCAGTACTTC. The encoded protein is CASSLVRGGETQYF.

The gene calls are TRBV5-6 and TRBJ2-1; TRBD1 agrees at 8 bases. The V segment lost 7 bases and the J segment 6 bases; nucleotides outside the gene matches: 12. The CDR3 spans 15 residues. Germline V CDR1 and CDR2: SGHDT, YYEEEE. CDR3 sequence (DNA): TGTGCCAGCTACCTCACAGGGGGGATCGGCAATGAGCAGTTCTTC. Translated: CASYLTGGIGNEQFF.

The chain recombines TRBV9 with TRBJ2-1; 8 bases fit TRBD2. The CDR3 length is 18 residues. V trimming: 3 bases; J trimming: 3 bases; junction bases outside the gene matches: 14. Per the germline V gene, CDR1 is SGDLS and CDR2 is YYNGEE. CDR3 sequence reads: CASSGGPRGAGVYNEQFF. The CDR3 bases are TGTGCCAGCAGCGGAGGCCCCCGGGGAGCGGGGGTCTACAATGAGCAGTTCTTC.

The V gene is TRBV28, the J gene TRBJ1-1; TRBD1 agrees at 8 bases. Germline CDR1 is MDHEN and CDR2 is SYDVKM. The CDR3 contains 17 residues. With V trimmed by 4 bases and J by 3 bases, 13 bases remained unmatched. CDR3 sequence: CASSSPGAGTGHTEAFF. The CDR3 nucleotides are TGTGCCAGCAGTTCTCCCGGGGCAGGGACAGGACACACTGAAGCTTTCTTT.

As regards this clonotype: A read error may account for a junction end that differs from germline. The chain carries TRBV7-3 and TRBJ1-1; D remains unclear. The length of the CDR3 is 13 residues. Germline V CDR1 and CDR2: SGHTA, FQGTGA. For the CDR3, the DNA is TGTGCCAGCAGCCTAACGTCGGGATGGGAAGCTTTCTTT. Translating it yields CASSLTSGWEAFF.

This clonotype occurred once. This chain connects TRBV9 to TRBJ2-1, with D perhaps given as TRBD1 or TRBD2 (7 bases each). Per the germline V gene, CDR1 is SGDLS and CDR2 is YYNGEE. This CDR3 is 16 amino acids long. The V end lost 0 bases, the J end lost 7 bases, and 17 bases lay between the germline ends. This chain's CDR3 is CASSVDGRGRWNEQFF. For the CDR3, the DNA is TGTGCCAGCAGCGTAGATGGGAGGGGGCGGTGGAATGAGCAGTTCTTC. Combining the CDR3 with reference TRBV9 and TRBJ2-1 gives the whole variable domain DSGVTQTPKHLITATGQRVTLRCSPRSGDLSVYWYQQSLDQGLQFLIQYYNGEERAKGNILERFSAQQFPDLHSELNLSSLELGDSALYFCASSVDGRGRWNEQFFGPGTRLTVL.

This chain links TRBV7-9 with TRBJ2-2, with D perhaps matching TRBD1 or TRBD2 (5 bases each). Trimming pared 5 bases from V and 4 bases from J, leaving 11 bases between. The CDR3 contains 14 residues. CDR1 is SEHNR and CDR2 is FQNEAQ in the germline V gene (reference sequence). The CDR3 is CASSAGTGTGELFF. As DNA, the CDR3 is TGTGCCAGCAGCGCCGGGACCGGCACCGGGGAGCTGTTTTTT.

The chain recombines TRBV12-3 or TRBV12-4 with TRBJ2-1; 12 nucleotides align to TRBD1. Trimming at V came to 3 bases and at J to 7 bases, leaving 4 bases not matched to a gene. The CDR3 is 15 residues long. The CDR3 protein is CASSFLGQGANEQFF. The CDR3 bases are TGTGCCAGCAGTTTTTTGGGACAGGGGGCAAATGAGCAGTTCTTC.

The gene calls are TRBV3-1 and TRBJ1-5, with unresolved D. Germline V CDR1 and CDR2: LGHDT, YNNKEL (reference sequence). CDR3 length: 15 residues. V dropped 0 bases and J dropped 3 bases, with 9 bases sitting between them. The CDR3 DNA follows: TGTGCCAGCAGCCAAGATATAGCAGCCAATCAGCCCCAGCATTTT. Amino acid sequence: CASSQDIAANQPQHF.

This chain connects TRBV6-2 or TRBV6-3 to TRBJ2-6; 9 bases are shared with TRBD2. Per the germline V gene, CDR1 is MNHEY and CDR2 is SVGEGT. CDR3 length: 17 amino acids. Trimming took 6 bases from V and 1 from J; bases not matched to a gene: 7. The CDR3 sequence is CASRITSGLSGANVLTF. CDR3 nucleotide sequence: TGTGCCAGCAGAATCACTAGCGGGTTATCTGGGGCCAACGTCCTGACTTTC.

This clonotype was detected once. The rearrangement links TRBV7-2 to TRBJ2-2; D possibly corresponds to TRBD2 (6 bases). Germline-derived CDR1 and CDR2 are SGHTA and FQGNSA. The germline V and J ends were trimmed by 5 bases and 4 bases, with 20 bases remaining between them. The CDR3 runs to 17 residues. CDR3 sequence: CASSTQPTSLGTGELFF. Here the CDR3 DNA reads TGTGCCAGCAGCACCCAACCGACTAGTTTGGGCACCGGGGAGCTGTTTTTT.

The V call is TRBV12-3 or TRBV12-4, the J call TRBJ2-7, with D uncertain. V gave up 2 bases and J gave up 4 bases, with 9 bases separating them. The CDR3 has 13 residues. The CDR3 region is CASSLTVGYEQYV. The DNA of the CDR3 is TGTGCCAGCAGTTTAACGGTCGGATACGAGCAGTACGTC.